This section outlines one TCR beta chain sequence together with its context. Its antigen remains unidentified. The table came from immunoSEQ multiplex PCR; TCRdb's copy has only in-frame clones and leaves some out. The table includes 9,000 to 13,000 clones, about 76% detected once. This sample stems from a study of tumor-infiltrating lymphocytes in localized non-small cell lung cancer. Study details: Each patient gave resected tumor and non-adjacent uninvolved lung tissue.

Study conclusions and caveats: Each assay used a separate piece of the same tissue. Not all patients were TCR sequenced, owing to tissue quantity. T-cell fraction did not differ between immunotypes IM1 and IM2.

The V end lost 0 bases, the J end lost 9 bases, and 14 bases lay between the germline ends. Germline CDR1 GTSNPN, CDR2 SVGIG (reference sequence). The CDR3 is 13 amino acids. The chain has TRBV30 and TRBJ2-5, with D perhaps TRBD1 (7 bases). What was sequenced was uninvolved lung tissue not adjacent to the tumor. The receptor was derived from a human donor with non-small cell lung cancer. The CDR3 loop is CAWSVRTGGAQYF. The CDR3 DNA sequence: TGTGCCTGGAGTGTACGGACAGGCGGGGCCCAGTACTTC.